These 20 T cell receptor beta chains were sequenced from one sample in a study of early T cells in non-severe SARS-CoV-2 infection (dated by TCRdb to 2020 to 2022). Receptor libraries were prepared by 5' RACE. Sequencing was performed on a NextSeq 500. In-frame beta chains were kept once TCRdb had trimmed the public reads at Q25 with fastp and called clones with MiXCR. Each CDR3 protein appears once, grouped with its most common genes and DNA. For this sample there are 80,000 to 95,000 distinct CDR3 sequences; approximately 13% appear just once. Of the sample, approximately 7% falls within the top ten clones. Sequenced input: whole blood. The receptors were gathered from an adult who was a healthcare worker with PCR-confirmed SARS-CoV-2 infection or an uninfected control (not recorded which).

This clonotype has just a few counts. The DNA for the CDR3 is TGTGCCAGCAGAGCGGGAGGCCAAGGAGAGACCCAGTACTTC. Translating gives CASRAGGQGETQYF. This chain connects TRBV6-2 or TRBV6-3 to TRBJ2-5; 9 bases match TRBD2. Trimming removed 6 bases from V and 4 bases from J; junction bases left unmatched: 6. Germline CDR1 MNHEY, CDR2 SVGEGT. The CDR3 covers 14 residues.

This clonotype was observed at least ten times. The rearrangement joins TRBV19 to TRBJ2-5, with 8 bases that match TRBD2. Germline V gene data show CDR1 as LNHDA and CDR2 as SQIVND (reference sequence). The CDR3 runs to 13 residues. With 2 bases clipped from V and 4 bases from J, the junction kept 0 bases outside the gene matches. This CDR3 reads CASSILAGETQYF. The CDR3 DNA is TGTGCCAGTAGTATACTAGCGGGAGAGACCCAGTACTTC.

Of note for this clonotype: A much more abundant neighbour one base away suggests this may be a read error. For the CDR3, the DNA is TGTGCCAGCAGCTTAATGGTAGGGAATCAAGAGACCCAGTACTTC. It translates to CASSLMVGNQETQYF. The chain employs TRBV7-2 and TRBJ2-5, with D uncertain. From germline, CDR1 is SGHTA and CDR2 FQGNSA. CDR3 length: 15 residues. Trimming took off 2 bases at V and 2 bases at J, with 12 bases between the two ends.

In this sample, this clonotype turned up a few times. The chain combines TRBV5-1 with TRBJ2-2; the match to TRBD2 covers 14 bases. J gave up 4 bases and V 4 bases, and 15 bases lay outside the gene matches. This CDR3 spans 20 amino acids. Germline V gene lookup returns CDR1 SGHRS and CDR2 YFSETQ. CDR3 in amino acids: CASSTKAGTSGSVATGELFF. DNA for the CDR3: TGCGCCAGCAGCACTAAGGCCGGGACTAGCGGGAGCGTGGCCACCGGGGAGCTGTTTTTT.

The chain uses TRBV7-9 and TRBJ2-6; 7 nucleotides match TRBD1. Losses at the gene ends were 5 bases for V and 0 bases for J; bases not matched to a gene: 1. Germline V CDR1 and CDR2: SEHNR, FQNEAQ (reference sequence). This CDR3 is built from 15 residues. CDR3 residues: CASSRQGSGANVLTF. CDR3 DNA sequence: TGTGCCAGCAGCCGACAGGGCTCTGGGGCCAACGTCCTGACTTTC.

The gene calls are TRBV11-2 and TRBJ2-1; a weak D match, TRBD2 (6 bases). Germline-derived CDR1 and CDR2 are SGHAT and FQNNGV. This CDR3 contains 18 residues. V shed 5 bases and J shed 0 bases, with 20 bases lying between them. The CDR3 protein is CASSRQSGRSSSYNEQFF. DNA of the CDR3: TGTGCCAGCAGCCGCCAAAGCGGGCGTTCCAGCTCCTACAATGAGCAGTTCTTC.

This clonotype was seen ten or more times. The rearrangement joins TRBV9 to TRBJ1-4; TRBD1 might be the D (6 bases). Trimming removed 3 bases from V and 3 bases from J, with 9 bases in between. The length of the CDR3 is 14 residues. Germline CDR1 SGDLS, CDR2 YYNGEE. CDR3 sequence: CASSEQGSNEKLFF. The CDR3 DNA follows: TGTGCCAGCAGCGAACAGGGTTCTAATGAAAAACTGTTTTTT.

This chain joins TRBV21-1 and TRBJ2-7; TRBD1 is taken as the D call from the table, unchecked against the DNA. TRBV21-1 has pseudogene status. The CDR3 has 16 residues. For the CDR3, the DNA is TGTGCCAGCAGCAACCGGGACAGTAATTCTACCTACGAGCAGTACTTC. This translates into CASSNRDSNSTYEQYF.

This clonotype was observed a handful of times. As DNA, the CDR3 is TGTGCCAGCAGCTTAGCGCTAGGACAGGGACGCAATCAGCCCCAGCATTTT. Residues: CASSLALGQGRNQPQHF. V and J are TRBV7-9 and TRBJ1-5, with 8 bases identical to TRBD1. After removal of 0 bases from V and 2 bases from J, the junction contained 6 bases not matched to a gene. The germline V gene has CDR1 SEHNR and CDR2 FQNEAQ (reference sequence). The CDR3 runs 17 residues.

This clonotype was seen at least ten times. The chain links TRBV6-1 to TRBJ1-1; D not certain. The CDR3 length is 17 residues. Germline V gives CDR1 MNHNS, CDR2 SASEGT. Trimming left V 1 base short and J 0 bases short, with 15 bases between. As DNA, the CDR3 is TGTGCCAGCAGTGAAGGAATGTGGGGTGCCTTGAACACTGAAGCTTTCTTT. Translating it yields CASSEGMWGALNTEAFF.

The CDR3 coding sequence is TGTGCCAGCAGCCCCCCGGGGCTTGCGACCTACGAGCAGTACTTC. Translated: CASSPPGLATYEQYF. This chain connects TRBV7-2 to TRBJ2-7; TRBD1 or TRBD2 may be the D gene (5 bases each). Trimming removed 5 bases at V and 2 bases at J, with 16 bases between. Looked up from germline, CDR1 is SGHTA and CDR2 is FQGNSA. The CDR3 runs to 15 residues.

This clonotype was detected a few times. This rearrangement joins TRBV5-1 to TRBJ1-1, with D unclear. This CDR3 region has 13 residues. Trimming took 0 bases from V and 5 from J, leaving 8 bases between them. From germline, CDR1 is SGHRS and CDR2 YFSETQ. CDR3 sequence reads: CASSLGARTEAFF. CDR3 in DNA: TGCGCCAGCAGCTTGGGGGCGCGAACTGAAGCTTTCTTT.

This clonotype was counted many times. This sequence joins TRBV7-9 and TRBJ2-7; 8 nucleotides align to TRBD1. This CDR3 is 15 amino acids long. Germline CDR1 SEHNR, CDR2 FQNEAQ (reference sequence). The ends lost 2 bases at V and 2 bases at J; junction bases unmatched: 5. The CDR3 DNA reads TGTGCCAGCAGCTTATTGCGACAGGGGCCCTACGAGCAGTACTTC. Translated, it gives CASSLLRQGPYEQYF. Looking up the rest from reference TRBV7-9 and TRBJ2-7 gives the full variable domain: DTGVSQNPRHKITKRGQNVTFRCDPISEHNRLYWYRQTLGQGPEFLTYFQNEAQLEKSRLLSDRFSAERPKGSFSTLEIQRTEQGDSAMYLCASSLLRQGPYEQYFGPGTRLTVT.

This clonotype was observed at least ten times. V usage is TRBV6-1 and J usage is TRBJ1-1; D call uncertain. The ends were cut back, 4 bases at V and 5 bases at J, with 11 bases in the middle. Germline-derived CDR1 and CDR2 are MNHNS and SASEGT. The CDR3 totals 13 residues. CDR3 region: CASSGHTSTEAFF. CDR3 sequence (DNA): TGTGCCAGCAGTGGACATACGAGTACTGAAGCTTTCTTT.

This clonotype has a handful of counts. The chain carries TRBV9 and TRBJ2-1; D not resolved. The CDR3 length is 13 residues. CDR1 is SGDLS and CDR2 is YYNGEE in the germline V gene. Trimming took 4 bases from V and 6 from J, leaving 11 bases between them. CDR3 nucleotides: TGTGCCAGCAGCACACGTGGACCCAATGAGCAGTTCTTC. This gives the protein CASSTRGPNEQFF.

V and J are TRBV10-2 and TRBJ2-3; 12 bases line up with TRBD2. The germline V gene has CDR1 WSHSY and CDR2 SAAADI. This CDR3 comprises 14 residues. V gave up 7 bases and J gave up 4 bases; unmatched junction bases: 3. CDR3 bases: TGCGCCAGCATACTAGCGGGAGGTCCAGATACGCAGTATTTT. Translation gives CASILAGGPDTQYF.

The genes are TRBV29-1 and TRBJ1-5, with TRBD1 as a possible D gene (5 bases). Trimming left V 4 bases short and J 3 bases short, with 10 bases between. CDR3 length equals 13 residues. CDR1 is SQVTM and CDR2 is ANQGSEA in the germline V gene. CDR3 in amino acids: CSVGEGDNQPQHF. DNA for the CDR3: TGCAGCGTTGGCGAAGGGGACAATCAGCCCCAGCATTTT.

This clonotype was observed many times. The genes are TRBV5-1 and TRBJ1-1; 7 nucleotides align to TRBD1. The CDR3 has 15 amino acids. CDR1 is SGHRS, CDR2 YFSETQ, per germline. After removal of 1 base from V and 5 bases from J, the junction contained 8 bases not matched to a gene. The CDR3 sequence: CASSLSSVRGTEAFF. Here the CDR3 DNA reads TGCGCCAGCAGCTTGTCATCAGTCAGGGGGACTGAAGCTTTCTTT. The variable domain in full, completed from reference TRBV5-1 and TRBJ1-1, reads KAGVTQTPRYLIKTRGQQVTLSCSPISGHRSVSWYQQTPGQGLQFLFEYFSETQRNKGNFPGRFSGRQFSNSRSEMNVSTLELGDSALYLCASSLSSVRGTEAFFGQGTRLTVV.

V gene TRBV28 combines with J gene TRBJ1-1; 9 bases are a match to TRBD1. The CDR3 runs to 12 residues. V lost 6 bases and J lost 8; bases outside the gene matches: 4. Germline values: CDR1 MDHEN, CDR2 SYDVKM. The CDR3 DNA reads as TGTGCCAGCAGCCGTGACAGGGGGGAAGCTTTCTTT. Translated: CASSRDRGEAFF.

The chain carries TRBV4-3 and TRBJ2-1, with TRBD1 identical over 9 bases. The CDR3 is 15 residues long. V was pared by 1 base and J by 7 bases, with 5 bases of the junction left unmatched. The germline CDR1 and CDR2 sequences are LGHNA and YSLEER. The CDR3 reads CASSQARTGVNEQFF. CDR3 DNA: TGCGCCAGCAGCCAAGCCCGGACAGGGGTGAATGAGCAGTTCTTC.